These 4 T cell receptor beta chains came from one sample sequenced in a study of blood T cell repertoires in COVID-19. Assay: immunoSEQ multiplex PCR; the TCRdb copy retains only in-frame clones and omits some. The profile shows tens of thousands of clones, about four fifths of them singletons. The sample taken for sequencing was peripheral blood. These receptors were collected from a man over 45 with active or convalescent COVID-19.

To note about this clone: At the DNA level, this CDR3 is encoded by other sequences in the same sample as well. This chain joins TRBV27 and TRBJ1-5, with TRBD1 matching 9 bases. The J segment lost 7 bases and the V segment lost 3 bases, leaving 4 bases of the junction unmatched. Germline V CDR1 and CDR2: MNHEY, SMNVEV (reference sequence). The CDR3 sequence is 14 residues long. This CDR3 is CASSFSTGGQPQHF. In DNA, the CDR3 is TGTGCCAGCAGTTTCTCGACAGGGGGGCAGCCCCAGCATTTT.

This chain connects TRBV12-5 to TRBJ2-1; no definite D call. Germline CDR1 LGHNT, CDR2 FRNRAP. This CDR3 comprises 12 residues. The ends were cut back, 9 bases at V and 6 bases at J, with 12 bases in the middle. Here the CDR3 reads CARRGLCNEQFF. CDR3 bases: TGTGCTAGGCGAGGATTGTGCAATGAGCAGTTCTTC. Variable domain in full (rest from reference TRBV12-5 and TRBJ2-1): DARVTQTPRHKVTEMGQEVTMRCQPILGHNTVFWYRQTMMQGLELLAYFRNRAPLDDSGMPKDRFSAEMPDATLATLKIQPSEPRDSAVYFCARRGLCNEQFFGPGTRLTVL.

This clone was counted a few times. The sample has other DNA sequences that encode this CDR3 too. The rearrangement links TRBV4-1 to TRBJ2-3; 12 bases are a match to TRBD1. The CDR3 runs to 16 residues. The V and J ends lost 1 base and 1 base, in that order; junction bases with no gene match: 0. CDR1 is MGHRA and CDR2 is YSYEKL in the germline V gene. The CDR3 DNA sequence: TGCGCCAGCAGCCAAGGGGACAGGGGGCGCACAGATACGCAGTATTTT. It is translated as CASSQGDRGRTDTQYF.

The chain uses TRBV2 and TRBJ2-3, with 9 bases aligning to TRBD2. The CDR3 totals 15 residues. V lost 3 bases and J lost 5; bases outside the gene matches: 6. Germline V gene lookup returns CDR1 SNHLY and CDR2 FYNNEI. The CDR3 spells CASSEASGAGDTQYF. The CDR3 DNA follows: TGTGCCAGCAGTGAGGCTAGCGGGGCGGGAGATACGCAGTATTTT.